The 5 T cell receptor beta chains below all came from one sample that was sequenced in a study of blood T cell repertoires in COVID-19. Repertoires were generated with immunoSEQ multiplex PCR, while TCRdb's copy carries only in-frame clones and drops some. This repertoire shows about 190,000 clones, approximately 90% found once; its top ten account for about 1.1%. Source material: peripheral blood. The receptors originated from a young man with acute or convalescent COVID-19.

J is TRBJ1-5 and V is TRBV28; 8 bases line up with TRBD1. The CDR3 runs to 15 residues. Looked up from germline, CDR1 is MDHEN and CDR2 is SYDVKM. V was pared by 5 bases and J by 2 bases, with 5 bases of the junction left unmatched. Here the CDR3 reads CASSVQGAGNQPQHF. The CDR3, as DNA: TGTGCCAGCAGTGTTCAGGGGGCTGGCAATCAGCCCCAGCATTTT.

The chain couples TRBV11-3 to TRBJ2-1; 8 bases align to TRBD1. The CDR3 is 16 residues long. The ends lost 4 bases at V and 3 bases at J; junction bases unmatched: 8. Germline V lookup: CDR1 SGHNT, CDR2 YENEEA. DNA of the CDR3: TGTGCCAGCAGCTCCTCAGGGGGCCGGCTCTACAATGAGCAGTTCTTC. It codes for CASSSSGGRLYNEQFF.

This clone was detected a few times. The chain recombines TRBV29-1 with TRBJ1-2; 9 bases are shared with TRBD1. V dropped 5 bases and J dropped 6; count of bases not matched to a gene: 7. Germline CDR1 is SQVTM and CDR2 is ANQGSEA. The CDR3 is made up of 13 amino acids. The CDR3 is CSVQNDRGNGYTF. For the CDR3, the DNA is TGCAGCGTTCAAAACGACAGGGGGAATGGCTACACCTTC.

J is TRBJ2-7 and V is TRBV5-1; TRBD1 might be the D (5 bases). V was shortened by 0 bases and J by 2 bases, with 12 bases between the two germline ends. The CDR3 totals 15 residues. Germline CDR1 reads SGHRS; CDR2 reads YFSETQ. The CDR3 DNA is TGCGCCAGCAGCTTGGGTTCAGGGTTCACCTACGAGCAGTACTTC. Amino acid sequence: CASSLGSGFTYEQYF.

The V call is TRBV28, the J call TRBJ2-7; no reliable D call. The CDR3 consists of 12 residues. Per the germline V gene, CDR1 is MDHEN and CDR2 is SYDVKM. V was pared by 4 bases and J by 2 bases, with 6 bases between. CDR3 in DNA: TGTGCCAGCAGTTCGAGCCCCTACGAGCAGTACTTC. Translating it yields CASSSSPYEQYF.